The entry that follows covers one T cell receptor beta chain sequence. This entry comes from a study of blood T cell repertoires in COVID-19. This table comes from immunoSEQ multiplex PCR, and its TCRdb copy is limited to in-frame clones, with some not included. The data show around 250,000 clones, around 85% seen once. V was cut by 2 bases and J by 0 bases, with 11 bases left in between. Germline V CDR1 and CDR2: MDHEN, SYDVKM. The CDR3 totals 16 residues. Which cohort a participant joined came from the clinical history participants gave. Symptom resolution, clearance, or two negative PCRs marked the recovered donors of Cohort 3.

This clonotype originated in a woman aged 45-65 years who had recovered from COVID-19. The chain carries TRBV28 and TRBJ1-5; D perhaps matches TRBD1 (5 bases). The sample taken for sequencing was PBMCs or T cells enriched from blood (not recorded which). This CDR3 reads CASSLKTENSNQPQHF. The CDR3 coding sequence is TGTGCCAGCAGTTTAAAGACAGAGAATAGCAATCAGCCCCAGCATTTT. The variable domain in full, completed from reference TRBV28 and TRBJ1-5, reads DVKVTQSSRYLVKRTGEKVFLECVQDMDHENMFWYRQDPGLGLRLIYFSYDVKMKEKGDIPEGYSVSREKKERFSLILESASTNQTSMYLCASSLKTENSNQPQHFGDGTRLSIL.